This is a list of T cell receptor beta chains from one sample in a study of blood T cells in healthy people across ages. TCRdb reanalysed the 5' RACE reads using MiXCR and keeps one entry per CDR3 protein. Of approximately 810,000 distinct CDR3 sequences in the sample, under 35% were seen once. The sequenced sample consisted of blood. These receptors all stem from a woman at least 80 years old in good health. The CDR3 runs from the conserved cysteine through the conserved F or W. The order of the fields is D gene, V gene, CDR3 protein. The D gene is left open where the match is weak.

d_call: TRBD1
v_call: TRBV14
cdr3_aa: CASSRSGTAYGQYF

d_call: TRBD1
v_call: TRBV11-2
cdr3_aa: CASSSYGTGKEDTQYF

d_call: .
v_call: TRBV2
cdr3_aa: CASTSLVGDWGGSQETQYF

d_call: TRBD2
v_call: TRBV4-2
cdr3_aa: CASSQTGLAGGKPYNEQFF

d_call: .
v_call: TRBV12-3/TRBV12-4
cdr3_aa: CASSQNYNGVGYTF

d_call: .
v_call: TRBV5-6
cdr3_aa: CASSLAGQATDTQYF

d_call: TRBD2
v_call: TRBV27
cdr3_aa: CASKRGGRVTDTQYF

d_call: TRBD2
v_call: TRBV7-2
cdr3_aa: CASSLGPPGGPEDTQYF

d_call: TRBD1
v_call: TRBV13
cdr3_aa: CASQDRYNEQFF

d_call: TRBD1
v_call: TRBV7-2
cdr3_aa: CASSKDRGSDTQYF

d_call: .
v_call: TRBV5-1
cdr3_aa: CASSLDQEGNYNEQFF

d_call: .
v_call: TRBV2
cdr3_aa: CASHPGRVQETQYF

d_call: .
v_call: TRBV11-3
cdr3_aa: CASSPNPDNYEQYF

d_call: .
v_call: TRBV6-2/TRBV6-3
cdr3_aa: CASSYSDSRHEQYF

d_call: .
v_call: TRBV28
cdr3_aa: CASSSRHTQYF

d_call: .
v_call: TRBV7-2
cdr3_aa: CASSLGPKYNEQVF

d_call: .
v_call: TRBV20-1
cdr3_aa: CSARRDTTNEKLFF

d_call: TRBD2
v_call: TRBV12-3/TRBV12-4
cdr3_aa: CASSLTGTSIQDIQYF

d_call: .
v_call: TRBV28
cdr3_aa: CASSFFRGSNEQFF

d_call: .
v_call: TRBV6-1
cdr3_aa: CASDRVDYEQYF

d_call: .
v_call: TRBV5-1
cdr3_aa: CASSLTQGLETPLHF

d_call: .
v_call: TRBV12-3/TRBV12-4
cdr3_aa: CASSPRARPAYGYTF

d_call: .
v_call: TRBV25-1
cdr3_aa: CASRAYTEAFF

d_call: .
v_call: TRBV21-1
cdr3_aa: CASSLLGRETQYF

d_call: .
v_call: TRBV28
cdr3_aa: CASSLRGPPVAFF

d_call: TRBD2
v_call: TRBV7-3
cdr3_aa: CASSFGPPGGNYYNEQFF

d_call: .
v_call: TRBV7-8
cdr3_aa: CASSPLAGPWEQFF

d_call: TRBD1
v_call: TRBV10-1
cdr3_aa: CASSGDRGPDTQYF

d_call: .
v_call: TRBV7-2
cdr3_aa: CASSSGEFGHEQYF

d_call: .
v_call: TRBV10-3
cdr3_aa: CAISLGSGETQYF

d_call: TRBD2
v_call: TRBV5-6
cdr3_aa: CASSLARGLAGGQIQYF

d_call: .
v_call: TRBV5-6
cdr3_aa: CASSLYETQYF

d_call: TRBD2
v_call: TRBV7-2
cdr3_aa: CASSLGLAGDGETQYF

d_call: .
v_call: TRBV5-1
cdr3_aa: CASSPGSYGYTF

d_call: .
v_call: TRBV24-1
cdr3_aa: CATSDPQGGYTF

d_call: .
v_call: TRBV5-1
cdr3_aa: CASSLWSEGDEQFF

d_call: .
v_call: TRBV20-1
cdr3_aa: CSARGGHYTGELFF

d_call: .
v_call: TRBV30
cdr3_aa: CAWRSYGNTIYF

d_call: .
v_call: TRBV7-2
cdr3_aa: CASSDRQGGKNIQYF

d_call: .
v_call: TRBV20-1
cdr3_aa: CSARDLVGREAFF

d_call: .
v_call: TRBV27
cdr3_aa: CASSLRGAPSYEQYF